This T cell receptor (beta chain) comes out of a study of CD8 T cell repertoires and HIV-1 epitope variants. Study information: Each of Twenty-five Gag and Nef epitope peptides stimulated a separate culture. Control wells had CMV/EBV/flu peptides, negative Ebola AY9, or no peptide. Epitopes were three Gag families plus Nef HW9 and YT9.

Assay: immunoSEQ multiplex PCR; the TCRdb copy retains only in-frame clones and omits some. This table has about 90,000 clones, more than 65% appearing once. The CDR3 has 14 amino acids. Per the germline V gene, CDR1 is MDHEN and CDR2 is SYDVKM. Trimming took 3 bases from V and 7 from J, leaving 13 bases between them. The sample comprised uncultured baseline CD8+ T cells from peripheral blood mononuclear cells (PBMCs). The chain carries TRBV28 and TRBJ1-5; D remains ambiguous. The receptor was isolated from a male donor with HIV. CDR3: CASSLSLVNQPQHF. CDR3 nucleotides: TGTGCCAGCAGTTTGTCCCTGGTAAACCAGCCCCAGCATTTT.